The 13 T cell receptor beta chains given below trace back to one sample, sequenced in a study of control samples from healthy donors and cancer patients. The protocol was immunoSEQ multiplex PCR, while the TCRdb copy is restricted to in-frame clones and leaves out a portion. In the table there are about 140,000 clones, approximately 94% of which are singletons. The sample taken for sequencing was blood. The source of these receptors is a man aged 35-49 years in good health.

The chain is built from TRBV5-6 and TRBJ1-5, with a possible D match to TRBD1 (5 bases). CDR1 SGHDT and CDR2 YYEEEE come from the germline V gene. This CDR3 contains 15 residues. Trimming left V 4 bases short and J 4 bases short, with 15 bases between. The CDR3 is CASSRGYMINQPQHF. DNA for the CDR3: TGTGCCAGCAGCAGGGGATACATGATTAATCAGCCCCAGCATTTT.

This chain uses TRBV6-5 with TRBJ2-3, with D perhaps given as TRBD1 or TRBD2 (5 bases each). This CDR3 region has 14 residues. The ends were cut back, 6 bases at V and 3 bases at J, with 13 bases in the middle. Germline-derived CDR1 and CDR2 are MNHEY and SVGAGI. The CDR3 spells CASRQGRETDTQYF. In DNA, the CDR3 is TGTGCCAGCAGGCAGGGTAGGGAGACAGATACGCAGTATTTT.

V gene TRBV7-9 combines with J gene TRBJ1-1, with D uncertain. The CDR3 covers 14 residues. The V end was cut by 5 bases, the J end by 1 base, with 11 bases between. Looked up from germline, CDR1 is SEHNR and CDR2 is FQNEAQ (reference sequence). The CDR3 DNA is TGTGCCAGCAGCGTGAACCGGGAGAACACTGAAGCTTTCTTT. Amino acids: CASSVNRENTEAFF.

The rearrangement links TRBV5-1 to TRBJ1-5; D may be TRBD1 (5 bases). The germline V and J ends were trimmed by 0 bases and 5 bases, with 9 bases remaining between them. The CDR3 spans 14 residues. Germline CDR1 is SGHRS and CDR2 is YFSETQ. The CDR3, as DNA: TGCGCCAGCAGCTTGGGAGGGGTGGATCAGCCCCAGCATTTT. It codes for CASSLGGVDQPQHF.

The rearrangement links TRBV4-1 to TRBJ2-7; perhaps TRBD1 as D (5 bases). Germline values: CDR1 MGHRA, CDR2 YSYEKL. With 1 base removed from V and 4 bases from J, the gap between germline ends came to 11 bases. The CDR3 spans 14 residues. The CDR3 DNA reads as TGCGCCAGCAGCCAAGGGCAGGGCTCGTACGAGCAGTACTTC. Residues: CASSQGQGSYEQYF.

The chain employs TRBV3-1 (or the pseudogene TRBV3-2) and TRBJ2-2, with D unresolved. The CDR3 runs to 15 residues. Germline assignment: CDR1 LGHDT and CDR2 YNNKEL (reference sequence). V was shortened by 7 bases and J by 0 bases, with 12 bases between the two germline ends. In nucleotides, the CDR3 is TGTGCCAGCACCGGAACAGTAACGAACACCGGGGAGCTGTTTTTT. This encodes CASTGTVTNTGELFF.

V gene TRBV10-3 combines with J gene TRBJ2-2, with TRBD2 matching 7 bases. The CDR3 is 16 amino acids. Trimming took 0 bases from V and 4 from J; bases not matched to a gene: 5. The germline V gene encodes CDR1 ENHRY and CDR2 SYGVKD. CDR3 sequence: CAISESTGGFTGELFF. The CDR3 DNA is TGTGCCATCAGTGAGTCGACGGGGGGATTCACCGGGGAGCTGTTTTTT.

The chain recombines TRBV25-1 with TRBJ1-5; D ambiguous. This CDR3 contains 13 residues. V shed 2 bases and J shed 9 bases, with 11 bases lying between them. In germline, CDR1 is MGHDK, CDR2 SYGVNS. The CDR3 DNA sequence: TGTGCCAGCAGTGAAGACGGAAAAAGGCCCCAGCATTTT. Amino acids: CASSEDGKRPQHF. Supplemented by reference TRBV25-1 and TRBJ1-5, the full variable domain reads EADIYQTPRYLVIGTGKKITLECSQTMGHDKMYWYQQDPGMELHLIHYSYGVNSTEKGDLSSESTVSRIRTEHFPLTLESARPSHTSQYLCASSEDGKRPQHFGDGTRLSIL.

The rearrangement uses TRBV27 and TRBJ1-4; 10 nucleotides align to TRBD1. The germline V gene encodes CDR1 MNHEY and CDR2 SMNVEV (reference sequence). The CDR3 contains 14 residues. V shed 6 bases and J 8 bases; nucleotides not matched to a gene: 6. CDR3 sequence (DNA): TGTGCCAGCAGCCCCGGGACAGGGGAAGAAAAACTGTTTTTT. Amino acid sequence: CASSPGTGEEKLFF.

The V and J genes are TRBV9 and TRBJ1-1; D gene ambiguous. Germline V gene lookup returns CDR1 SGDLS and CDR2 YYNGEE. V dropped 0 bases and J dropped 1 base, with 13 bases sitting between them. This CDR3 region has 16 residues. CDR3 region: CASSVAGGGKNTEAFF. The CDR3 DNA is TGTGCCAGCAGCGTAGCGGGCGGAGGGAAGAACACTGAAGCTTTCTTT.

The chain is built from TRBV29-1 and TRBJ2-1, with 7 positions matching TRBD2. With 3 bases clipped from V and 5 bases from J, the junction kept 4 bases outside the gene matches. The CDR3 loop spans 13 amino acids. CDR1 is SQVTM and CDR2 is ANQGSEA in the germline V gene. CDR3 loop: CSVDRGSHNEQFF. DNA of the CDR3: TGCAGCGTTGATCGCGGGAGTCACAATGAGCAGTTCTTC.

The chain recombines TRBV6-1 with TRBJ2-7, with 7 bases identical to TRBD1. CDR1 and CDR2 from the germline V gene are MNHNS and SASEGT. The CDR3 runs 15 residues. Unmatched junction bases numbered 9, after V lost 3 bases and J lost 4 bases. Here the CDR3 reads CASSETGYLLYEQYF. The CDR3 DNA follows: TGTGCCAGCAGTGAGACAGGGTATCTTCTATACGAGCAGTACTTC.

The J gene is TRBJ1-1, the V gene TRBV18, with D tentatively TRBD1 (6 bases). The CDR3 length is 16 residues. The V end lost 6 bases, the J end lost 6 bases, and 23 bases lay between the germline ends. CDR1 and CDR2 from the germline V gene are KGHSH and LQKENI. The CDR3 coding sequence is TGTGCCAGCTCGCGACGACAGGCGGGGGGCTACGCTGAAGCTTTCTTT. Its translation: CASSRRQAGGYAEAFF. Complete variable domain (other parts from reference TRBV18 and TRBJ1-1): NAGVMQNPRHLVRRRGQEARLRCSPMKGHSHVYWYRQLPEEGLKFMVYLQKENIIDESGMPKERFSAEFPKEGPSILRIQQVVRGDSAAYFCASSRRQAGGYAEAFFGQGTRLTVV.